The text below deals with one T cell receptor beta chain. No antigen is known for it. The data originate from a study of chemoradiotherapy in HPV16-positive cancers. Overall study results and limits: HPV-responsive T-cell expansion during chemoradiotherapy was linked to improved recurrence-free survival in HPV16-positive patients. Only a couple of HPV16-positive patients supplied the functional HPV-specificity definition.

This CDR3 contains 14 residues. Germline V lookup: CDR1 KGHSH, CDR2 LQKENI. V was clipped by 3 bases and J by 3 bases, with 9 bases between them. Clones were sequenced by immunoSEQ multiplex PCR, and TCRdb holds only the in-frame ones, with some missing. This sample yields around 9,700 clones, of which around 70% are seen a single time; 36% belongs to the top ten. This chain connects TRBV18 to TRBJ1-5; a possible D gene is TRBD1 (5 bases). The receptor was derived from a human donor with HPV-associated anogenital cancer. The specimen was obtained from a patient who underwent chemoradiotherapy. The CDR3 sequence: CASSPTVYNQPQHF. CDR3 DNA sequence: TGTGCCAGCTCACCGACAGTATACAATCAGCCCCAGCATTTT.